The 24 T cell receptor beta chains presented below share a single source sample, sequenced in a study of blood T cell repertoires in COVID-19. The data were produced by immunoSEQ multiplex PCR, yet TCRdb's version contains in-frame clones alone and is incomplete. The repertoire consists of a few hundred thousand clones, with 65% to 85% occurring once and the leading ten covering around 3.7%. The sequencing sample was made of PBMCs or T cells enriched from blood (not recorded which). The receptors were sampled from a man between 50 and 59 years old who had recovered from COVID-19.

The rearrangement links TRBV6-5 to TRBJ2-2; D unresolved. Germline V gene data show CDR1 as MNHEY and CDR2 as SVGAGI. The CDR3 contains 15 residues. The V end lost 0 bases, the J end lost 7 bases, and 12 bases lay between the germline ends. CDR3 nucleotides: TGTGCCAGCAGTTACTCGCAGGTTCCAGGCGGGGAGCTGTTTTTT. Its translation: CASSYSQVPGGELFF.

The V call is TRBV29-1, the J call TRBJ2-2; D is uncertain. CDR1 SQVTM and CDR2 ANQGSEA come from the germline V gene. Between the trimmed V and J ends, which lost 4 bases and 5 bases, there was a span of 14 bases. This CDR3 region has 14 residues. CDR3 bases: TGCAGCGTTGGGGCTCGAAGTCTTACCGGGGAGCTGTTTTTT. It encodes CSVGARSLTGELFF.

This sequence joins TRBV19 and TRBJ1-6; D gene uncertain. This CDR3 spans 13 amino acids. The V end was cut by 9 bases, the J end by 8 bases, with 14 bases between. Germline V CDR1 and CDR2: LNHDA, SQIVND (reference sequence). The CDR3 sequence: CASREPLHSPLHF. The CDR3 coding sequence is TGTGCCAGCCGGGAGCCACTTCATTCACCCCTCCACTTT.

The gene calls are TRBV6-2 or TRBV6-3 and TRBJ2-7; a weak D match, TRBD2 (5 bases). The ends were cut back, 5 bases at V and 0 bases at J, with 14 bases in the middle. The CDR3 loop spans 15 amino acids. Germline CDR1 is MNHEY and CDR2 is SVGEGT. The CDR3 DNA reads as TGTGCCAGCAGTAACGCAGCGGTGAGCTCCTACGAGCAGTACTTC. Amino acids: CASSNAAVSSYEQYF.

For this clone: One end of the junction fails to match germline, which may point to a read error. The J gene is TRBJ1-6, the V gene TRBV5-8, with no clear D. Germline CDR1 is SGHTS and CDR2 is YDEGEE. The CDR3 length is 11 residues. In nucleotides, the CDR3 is TGTGCCAGCAGCTTGGGTCCATCGACTTCCTTT. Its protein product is CASSLGPSTSF.

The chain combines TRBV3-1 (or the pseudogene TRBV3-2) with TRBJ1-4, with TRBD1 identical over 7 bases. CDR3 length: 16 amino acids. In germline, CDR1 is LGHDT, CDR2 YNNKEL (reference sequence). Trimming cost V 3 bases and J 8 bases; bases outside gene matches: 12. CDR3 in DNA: TGTGCCAGCAGCCACGGGACCGCATCAGGGGGGGAAAAACTGTTTTTT. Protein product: CASSHGTASGGEKLFF.

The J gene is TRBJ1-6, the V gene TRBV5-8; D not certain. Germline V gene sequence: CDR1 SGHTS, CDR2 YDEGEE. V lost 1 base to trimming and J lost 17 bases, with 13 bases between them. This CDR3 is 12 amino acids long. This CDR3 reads CASSLPPGQIHF. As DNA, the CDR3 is TGTGCCAGCAGCTTGCCCCCTGGGCAGATCCACTTT.

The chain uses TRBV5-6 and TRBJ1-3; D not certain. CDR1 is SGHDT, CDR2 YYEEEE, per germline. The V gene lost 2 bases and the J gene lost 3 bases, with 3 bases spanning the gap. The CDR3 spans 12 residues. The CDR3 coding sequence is TGTGCCAGCAGCTTCGTTGGAAACACCATATATTTT. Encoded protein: CASSFVGNTIYF.

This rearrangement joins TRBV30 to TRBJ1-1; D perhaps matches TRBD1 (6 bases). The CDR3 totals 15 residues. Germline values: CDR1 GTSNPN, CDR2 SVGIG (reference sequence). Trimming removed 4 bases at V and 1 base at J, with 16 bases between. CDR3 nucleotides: TGTGCCTGGAAAAACCTTATAGGGGGGAACACTGAAGCTTTCTTT. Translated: CAWKNLIGGNTEAFF.

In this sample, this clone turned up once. For the CDR3, the DNA is TGTGCCAGTTGGTCGGACAGGGGGCGCGATACTGAAGCTTTCTTT. As protein: CASWSDRGRDTEAFF. The genes are TRBV5-6 and TRBJ1-1; 11 nucleotides line up with TRBD1. Germline lookup yields CDR1 SGHDT and CDR2 YYEEEE. CDR3 size: 15 residues. The J segment lost 5 bases and the V segment lost 8 bases, leaving 11 bases of the junction unmatched. The full variable domain, rest sourced from reference TRBV5-6 and TRBJ1-1, is DAGVTQSPTHLIKTRGQQVTLRCSPKSGHDTVSWYQQALGQGPQFIFQYYEEEERQRGNFPDRFSGHQFPNYSSELNVNALLLGDSALYLCASWSDRGRDTEAFFGQGTRLTVV.

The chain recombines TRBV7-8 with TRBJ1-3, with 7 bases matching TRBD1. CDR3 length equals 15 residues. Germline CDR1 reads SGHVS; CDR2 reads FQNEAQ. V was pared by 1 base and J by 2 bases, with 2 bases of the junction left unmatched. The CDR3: CASSLGGTAGNTIYF. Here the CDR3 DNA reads TGTGCCAGCAGCTTAGGCGGGACAGCTGGAAACACCATATATTTT.

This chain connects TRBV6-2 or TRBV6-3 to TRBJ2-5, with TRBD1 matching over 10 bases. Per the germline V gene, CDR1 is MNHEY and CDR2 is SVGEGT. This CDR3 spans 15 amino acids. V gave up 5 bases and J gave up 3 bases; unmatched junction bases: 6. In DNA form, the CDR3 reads TGTGCCAGCAGTACAGCGGGACAGGGGAAAGAGACCCAGTACTTC. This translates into CASSTAGQGKETQYF.

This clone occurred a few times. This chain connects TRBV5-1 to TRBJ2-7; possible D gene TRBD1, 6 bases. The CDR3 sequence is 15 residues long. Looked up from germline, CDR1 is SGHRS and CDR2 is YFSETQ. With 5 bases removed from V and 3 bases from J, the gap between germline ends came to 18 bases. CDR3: CASRPLDSSNYEQYF. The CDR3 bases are TGCGCCAGCAGACCTCTGGACAGCTCGAACTACGAGCAGTACTTC.

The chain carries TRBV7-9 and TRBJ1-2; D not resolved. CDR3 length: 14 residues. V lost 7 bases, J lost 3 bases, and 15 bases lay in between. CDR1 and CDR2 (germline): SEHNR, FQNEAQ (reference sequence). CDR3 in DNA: TGTGCCAGCACCCCCCCGGGAAAGTACTATGGCTACACCTTC. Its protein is CASTPPGKYYGYTF.

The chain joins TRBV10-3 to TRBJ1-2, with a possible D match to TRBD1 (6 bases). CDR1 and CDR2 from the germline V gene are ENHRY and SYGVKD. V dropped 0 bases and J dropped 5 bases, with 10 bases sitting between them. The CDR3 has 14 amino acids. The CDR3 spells CAISESTGPYGYTF. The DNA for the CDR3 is TGTGCCATCAGTGAGTCGACAGGACCATATGGCTACACCTTC.

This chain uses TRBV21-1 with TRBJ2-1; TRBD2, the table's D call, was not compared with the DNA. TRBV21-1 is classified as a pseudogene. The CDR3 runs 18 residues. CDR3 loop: CASRRDLEGRHYYNEQFF. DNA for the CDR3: TGTGCCAGCAGGAGGGACCTGGAGGGGCGGCATTACTACAATGAGCAGTTCTTC.

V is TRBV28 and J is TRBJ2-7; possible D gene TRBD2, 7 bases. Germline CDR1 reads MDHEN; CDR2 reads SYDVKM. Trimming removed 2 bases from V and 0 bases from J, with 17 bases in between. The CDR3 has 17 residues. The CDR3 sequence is CASSLIGGGGASYEQYF. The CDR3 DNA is TGTGCCAGCAGTTTAATCGGAGGGGGAGGGGCCTCCTACGAGCAGTACTTC.

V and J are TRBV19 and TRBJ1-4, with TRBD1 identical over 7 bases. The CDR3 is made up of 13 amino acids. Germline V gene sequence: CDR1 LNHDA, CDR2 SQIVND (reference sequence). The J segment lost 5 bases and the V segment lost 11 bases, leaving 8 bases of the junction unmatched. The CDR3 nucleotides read TGTGCCGTAGGGGCCAGGGGGAATGAAAAACTGTTTTTT. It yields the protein CAVGARGNEKLFF.

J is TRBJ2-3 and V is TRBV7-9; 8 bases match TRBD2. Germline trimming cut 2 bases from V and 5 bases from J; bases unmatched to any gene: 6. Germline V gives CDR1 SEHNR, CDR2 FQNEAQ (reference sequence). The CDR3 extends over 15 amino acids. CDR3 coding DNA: TGTGCCAGCAGCTTAAGTAGCGGGACCCGAGATACGCAGTATTTT. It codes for CASSLSSGTRDTQYF.

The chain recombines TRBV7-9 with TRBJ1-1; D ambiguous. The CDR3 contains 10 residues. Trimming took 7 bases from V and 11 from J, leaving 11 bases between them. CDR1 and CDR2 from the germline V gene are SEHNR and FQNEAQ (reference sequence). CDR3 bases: TGTGCCAGCAACCTCAACGGGGCTTTCTTT. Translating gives CASNLNGAFF.

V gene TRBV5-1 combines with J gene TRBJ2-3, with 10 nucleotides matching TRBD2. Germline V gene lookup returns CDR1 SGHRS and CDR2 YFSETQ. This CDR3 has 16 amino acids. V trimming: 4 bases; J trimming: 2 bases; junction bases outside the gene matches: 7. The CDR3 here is CASSDGLAAFTDTQYF. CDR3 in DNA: TGCGCCAGCAGCGACGGACTAGCGGCCTTCACAGATACGCAGTATTTT.

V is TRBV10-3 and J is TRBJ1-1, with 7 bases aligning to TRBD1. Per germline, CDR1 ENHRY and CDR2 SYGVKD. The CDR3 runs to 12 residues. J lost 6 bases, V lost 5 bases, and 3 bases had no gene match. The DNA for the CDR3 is TGTGCCATCAGTACAGGGGACGCTGAAGCTTTCTTT. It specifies CAISTGDAEAFF.

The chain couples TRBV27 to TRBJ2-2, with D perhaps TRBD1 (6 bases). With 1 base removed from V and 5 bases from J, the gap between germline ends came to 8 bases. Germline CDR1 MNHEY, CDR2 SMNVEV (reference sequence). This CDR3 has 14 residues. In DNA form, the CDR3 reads TGTGCCAGCAGTTTATACAGGGAGACCGGGGAGCTGTTTTTT. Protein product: CASSLYRETGELFF.

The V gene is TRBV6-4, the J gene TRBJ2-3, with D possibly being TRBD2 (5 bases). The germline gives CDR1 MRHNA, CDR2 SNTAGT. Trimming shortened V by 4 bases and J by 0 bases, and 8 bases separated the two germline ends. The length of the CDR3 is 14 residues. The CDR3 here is CASSVGESTDTQYF. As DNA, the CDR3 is TGTGCCAGCAGTGTTGGGGAGAGCACAGATACGCAGTATTTT.